The 27 T cell receptor beta chains listed next were all sequenced from one sample in a study of cytomegalovirus exposure and HLA in healthy donors. The PCR made use of 60 Vbeta and 13 Jbeta primers. Sequencing used immunoSEQ multiplex PCR; TCRdb keeps in-frame clones, though not all of them. The sample has about 160,000 clones, around 76% seen once; the top ten hold around 2%. Sequenced sample: PBMCs. Receptors were obtained from a female donor in good health and CMV-seronegative.

V usage is TRBV5-4 and J usage is TRBJ2-1; 7 nucleotides agree with TRBD2. Looked up from germline, CDR1 is SGHNT and CDR2 is YYREEE (reference sequence). The CDR3 sequence is 15 residues long. The V segment lost 0 bases and the J segment 7 bases; nucleotides outside the gene matches: 7. CDR3 bases: TGTGCCAGCAGCTTGGGACTAGCCCCTTATAATGAGCAGTTCTTC. Amino acids: CASSLGLAPYNEQFF.

The chain couples TRBV6-6 to TRBJ1-3; D is unresolved. There are 12 residues in the CDR3. Germline values: CDR1 MNHNY, CDR2 SVGAGI (reference sequence). The V gene lost 2 bases and the J gene lost 4 bases, with 3 bases spanning the gap. CDR3 in amino acids: CASSYAGNTIYF. The CDR3 region has the DNA TGTGCCAGCAGTTACGCGGGAAACACCATATATTTT.

V is TRBV5-3 and J is TRBJ1-2; tentatively, D is TRBD1 (6 bases). Being an ORF, TRBV5-3 has a function that is uncertain. The CDR3 covers 13 residues. Deletions cut 2 bases from V and 2 bases from J, with 7 bases between. The CDR3 bases are TGTGCCAGAAGCTTCCAGGGGAACTATGGCTACACCTTC. This encodes CARSFQGNYGYTF.

The chain links TRBV7-2 to TRBJ2-7; D is uncertain. CDR3 length: 14 residues. Germline-derived CDR1 and CDR2 are SGHTA and FQGNSA. V shed 2 bases and J shed 4 bases, with 12 bases lying between them. The CDR3 nucleotides read TGTGCCAGCAGCTTATTCGGTTACTCTTACGAGCAGTACTTC. Translating it yields CASSLFGYSYEQYF.

This rearrangement joins TRBV19 to TRBJ2-1; TRBD2 matches 7 bases. Per germline, CDR1 LNHDA and CDR2 SQIVND (reference sequence). This CDR3 comprises 14 residues. V lost 4 bases, J lost 8 bases, and 8 bases stayed unmatched. The CDR3 coding sequence is TGTGCCAGTAGTACCTTAGCGGGCATGGATGAGCAGTTCTTC. Its protein is CASSTLAGMDEQFF.

This chain connects TRBV7-9 to TRBJ2-1; 8 nucleotides match TRBD2. The CDR3 has 16 residues. Unmatched junction bases numbered 7, after V lost 2 bases and J lost 4 bases. Germline CDR1 is SEHNR and CDR2 is FQNEAQ (reference sequence). CDR3 bases: TGTGCCAGCAGCTTAATCGGGACTAGTAGGTACAATGAGCAGTTCTTC. As protein: CASSLIGTSRYNEQFF.

At least ten counts were recorded for this clone. The V and J genes are TRBV19 and TRBJ1-1; maybe TRBD1 (5 bases). Deletions cut 3 bases from V and 7 bases from J, with 9 bases between. This CDR3 comprises 12 residues. Germline loops: CDR1 LNHDA, CDR2 SQIVND (reference sequence). In nucleotides, the CDR3 is TGTGCCAGTAGTATTGGGCAGGGTGAAGCTTTCTTT. This encodes CASSIGQGEAFF.

This sequence joins TRBV7-9 and TRBJ1-1; no definite D call. This CDR3 is built from 13 residues. V was pared by 1 base and J by 4 bases, with 7 bases between. Germline CDR1 and CDR2: SEHNR and FQNEAQ (reference sequence). For the CDR3, the DNA is TGTGCCAGCAGCTTAGAACCGGGCACTGAAGCTTTCTTT. Protein product: CASSLEPGTEAFF.

This rearrangement joins TRBV7-2 to TRBJ1-2, with 7 positions matching TRBD1. Germline trimming cut 5 bases from V and 2 bases from J; bases unmatched to any gene: 8. The CDR3 length is 15 residues. Germline assignment: CDR1 SGHTA and CDR2 FQGNSA. The CDR3 protein is CASSLTSGQNYGYTF. The CDR3 coding sequence is TGTGCCAGCAGCCTCACCTCGGGACAGAACTATGGCTACACCTTC.

The rearrangement joins TRBV30 to TRBJ2-5, with 10 bases aligning to TRBD1. Germline assignment: CDR1 GTSNPN and CDR2 SVGIG (reference sequence). This CDR3 is built from 13 residues. Trimming cost V 3 bases and J 11 bases; bases outside gene matches: 9. The CDR3 DNA reads as TGTGCCTGGAGCCCGACAGGGGGCGCGGGGCAGTACTTC. Amino acid sequence: CAWSPTGGAGQYF.

A single count supports this clone. J is TRBJ2-5 and V is TRBV6-5; TRBD2 matches 12 bases. Germline values: CDR1 MNHEY, CDR2 SVGAGI. Germline trimming cut 5 bases from V and 5 bases from J; bases unmatched to any gene: 6. The CDR3 is 15 residues long. The CDR3 DNA reads as TGTGCCAGCAGTAGTACTAGCGGGAGGAGGGAGACCCAGTACTTC. It codes for CASSSTSGRRETQYF.

The chain carries TRBV7-6 and TRBJ2-5; TRBD2 matches at 10 bases. The germline gives CDR1 SGHVS, CDR2 FNYEAQ. The V segment lost 5 bases and the J segment 2 bases; nucleotides outside the gene matches: 5. This CDR3 contains 15 residues. CDR3 amino acids: CASSTLAGVQETQYF. The DNA of the CDR3 is TGTGCCAGCAGCACGCTAGCGGGGGTACAAGAGACCCAGTACTTC. Full variable domain (outside the CDR3, taken from reference TRBV7-6 and TRBJ2-5): GAGVSQSPRYKVTKRGQDVALRCDPISGHVSLYWYRQALGQGPEFLTYFNYEAQQDKSGLPNDRFSAERPEGSISTLTIQRTEQRDSAMYRCASSTLAGVQETQYFGPGTRLLVL.

The chain joins TRBV30 to TRBJ1-5; 9 bases are a match to TRBD1. Germline lookup yields CDR1 GTSNPN and CDR2 SVGIG (reference sequence). V lost 5 bases to trimming and J lost 1 base; unmatched junction nucleotides: 12. The CDR3 has 17 amino acids. The DNA for the CDR3 is TGTGCCTGGCAACCCGGGACAGGGACTCAGAGCAATCAGCCCCAGCATTTT. Its protein is CAWQPGTGTQSNQPQHF.

V gene TRBV5-4 combines with J gene TRBJ1-5; D gene uncertain. V was shortened by 7 bases and J by 0 bases, with 11 bases between the two germline ends. The CDR3 has 14 amino acids. Germline CDR1 is SGHNT and CDR2 is YYREEE (reference sequence). The CDR3 nucleotides read TGTGCCAGCCGGCTGGCAGGTAGCAATCAGCCCCAGCATTTT. Its protein product is CASRLAGSNQPQHF.

This clone was detected only once. V and J are TRBV5-4 and TRBJ2-7; the match to TRBD2 covers 12 bases. CDR1 is SGHNT, CDR2 YYREEE, per germline (reference sequence). The CDR3 spans 16 residues. With 4 bases clipped from V and 5 bases from J, the junction kept 10 bases outside the gene matches. The DNA of the CDR3 is TGTGCCAGCAGCGACCGACTAGCGGGAGCTTCCGACGAGCAGTACTTC. Amino acid sequence: CASSDRLAGASDEQYF.

This clone has a handful of counts. In nucleotides, the CDR3 is TGCGCCAGCAGCCCGGGACAAAATATTATATACTTC. This gives the protein CASSPGQNIIYF. The chain links TRBV5-1 to TRBJ2-7; maybe TRBD1 (6 bases). Germline CDR1 is SGHRS and CDR2 is YFSETQ. The CDR3 spans 12 residues. Trimming left V 4 bases short and J 13 bases short, with 18 bases between.

The chain recombines TRBV6-5 with TRBJ2-7, with D perhaps TRBD1 (6 bases). The CDR3 sequence is 13 residues long. Germline V gene sequence: CDR1 MNHEY, CDR2 SVGAGI. The V end was cut by 6 bases, the J end by 5 bases, with 14 bases between. The CDR3 coding sequence is TGTGCCAGCAGGCCTGGGACATCCGACGAGCAGTACTTC. This encodes CASRPGTSDEQYF.

The table lists this clone with a few counts. The chain joins TRBV27 to TRBJ1-2; TRBD1 agrees at 9 bases. V gave up 5 bases and J gave up 3 bases; unmatched junction bases: 10. The CDR3 consists of 16 residues. Germline V gene lookup returns CDR1 MNHEY and CDR2 SMNVEV (reference sequence). CDR3 sequence: CASSLSVGTGHYGYTF. CDR3 sequence (DNA): TGTGCCAGCAGTCTCTCGGTCGGGACAGGGCACTATGGCTACACCTTC.

The chain employs TRBV5-1 and TRBJ1-1; 7 nucleotides line up with TRBD1. Per germline, CDR1 SGHRS and CDR2 YFSETQ. Germline trimming cut 5 bases from V and 0 bases from J; bases unmatched to any gene: 10. This CDR3 is built from 16 residues. CDR3 DNA: TGCGCCAGCAGTCCGCGGGACAGACTCATGAACACTGAAGCTTTCTTT. It translates to CASSPRDRLMNTEAFF.

V usage is TRBV2 and J usage is TRBJ1-5, with 8 bases aligning to TRBD1. Germline V gene sequence: CDR1 SNHLY, CDR2 FYNNEI. This CDR3 region has 15 residues. J was trimmed by 6 bases and V by 3 bases; bases with no gene match: 7. The CDR3 nucleotides are TGTGCCAGCAGTGATCGAAGGACAGGGTTTCAGCCCCAGCATTTT. It specifies CASSDRRTGFQPQHF.

The chain joins TRBV18 to TRBJ1-1; 9 bases are a match to TRBD1. Germline values: CDR1 KGHSH, CDR2 LQKENI. The CDR3 runs to 16 residues. J lost 0 bases, V lost 4 bases, and 6 bases had no gene match. The CDR3 sequence is CASSRDRDLLNTEAFF. Here the CDR3 DNA reads TGTGCCAGCTCACGGGACAGGGACCTTTTGAACACTGAAGCTTTCTTT. The full variable domain, with the rest looked up from reference TRBV18 and TRBJ1-1, is NAGVMQNPRHLVRRRGQEARLRCSPMKGHSHVYWYRQLPEEGLKFMVYLQKENIIDESGMPKERFSAEFPKEGPSILRIQQVVRGDSAAYFCASSRDRDLLNTEAFFGQGTRLTVV.

This clone has a single count. The chain uses TRBV14 and TRBJ1-1, with TRBD1 matching over 7 bases. CDR1 and CDR2 (germline): SGHDN, FVKESK. The V gene end was trimmed by 4 bases and the J gene end by 4 bases; junction bases not matched to a gene: 12. The CDR3 runs to 16 residues. The DNA for the CDR3 is TGTGCCAGCAGCCCCACAGGGGTGACTTGGGGCACTGAAGCTTTCTTT. Amino acids: CASSPTGVTWGTEAFF. Based on the CDR3 plus reference TRBV14 and TRBJ1-1, the full variable domain is EAGVTQFPSHSVIEKGQTVTLRCDPISGHDNLYWYRRVMGKEIKFLLHFVKESKQDESGMPNNRFLAERTGGTYSTLKVQPAELEDSGVYFCASSPTGVTWGTEAFFGQGTRLTVV.

About this clone itself: At one boundary the junction diverges from the germline segment, which might be a read error. V usage is TRBV13 and J usage is TRBJ1-3; 8 nucleotides agree with TRBD1. The CDR3 has 18 residues. CDR1 is PRHDT and CDR2 is FYEKMQ in the germline V gene (reference sequence). CDR3 DNA sequence: TGTGCCAGCAGCCGGCGATGGGACAGGCTGTATTCTGAAAACACCATATATTTT. It yields the protein CASSRRWDRLYSENTIYF.

The chain links TRBV27 to TRBJ2-1, with 9 bases aligning to TRBD2. Trimming took 2 bases from V and 2 from J; bases not matched to a gene: 1. This CDR3 is 15 amino acids long. CDR1 is MNHEY and CDR2 is SMNVEV in the germline V gene (reference sequence). The CDR3 region is CASSLRLAAYNEQFF. The DNA for the CDR3 is TGTGCCAGCAGTTTACGACTAGCGGCCTACAATGAGCAGTTCTTC.

The V gene is TRBV7-2, the J gene TRBJ2-5, with 13 bases fitting TRBD2. CDR3 size: 15 residues. The trim removed 5 bases at V and 3 bases at J, leaving 3 bases unmatched. Germline V lookup: CDR1 SGHTA, CDR2 FQGNSA. DNA of the CDR3: TGTGCCAGCAGCCCACTAGCGGGAGGGAAAGAGACCCAGTACTTC. The encoded protein is CASSPLAGGKETQYF. The full variable domain, its missing parts supplied by reference TRBV7-2 and TRBJ2-5, is GAGVSQSPSNKVTEKGKDVELRCDPISGHTALYWYRQSLGQGLEFLIYFQGNSAPDKSGLPSDRFSAERTGGSVSTLTIQRTQQEDSAVYLCASSPLAGGKETQYFGPGTRLLVL.

There are a few counts of this clone. Other DNA variants within this sample encode the same CDR3. The V call is TRBV30, the J call TRBJ1-5, with D perhaps TRBD1 (6 bases). The CDR3 is 13 residues long. Germline CDR1 GTSNPN, CDR2 SVGIG (reference sequence). Trimming pared 2 bases from V and 4 bases from J, leaving 9 bases between. The CDR3 nucleotides read TGTGCCTGGAGTAAACAGGGAAATCAGCCCCAGCATTTT. It is translated as CAWSKQGNQPQHF.

The genes are TRBV7-6 and TRBJ2-7; 9 bases line up with TRBD1. The CDR3 is 14 amino acids. Germline CDR1 reads SGHVS; CDR2 reads FNYEAQ. Trimming removed 3 bases from V and 4 bases from J; junction bases left unmatched: 4. CDR3 residues: CASSLGGTGYEQYF. The CDR3 DNA is TGTGCCAGCAGCTTGGGCGGGACAGGGTACGAGCAGTACTTC.